A single sample is the source of the 20 T cell receptor beta chains below, sequenced in a study of control samples from healthy donors and cancer patients. Using immunoSEQ multiplex PCR, the repertoire was profiled, and TCRdb retains in-frame clones only, with some absent. This repertoire shows 85,000 to 110,000 clones, 75% to 90% found once; its top ten account for about a fifth. Sequencing used PBMCs. Receptors were obtained from a man between 60 and 75 years old with lung cancer.

The chain employs TRBV19 and TRBJ2-5; TRBD2 agrees at 9 bases. The CDR3 consists of 14 residues. Germline V gene data show CDR1 as LNHDA and CDR2 as SQIVND (reference sequence). The ends lost 1 base at V and 5 bases at J; junction bases unmatched: 2. The CDR3 DNA sequence: TGTGCCAGTAGTATAGGCGGGGGGGCGGAGACCCAGTACTTC. Protein sequence: CASSIGGGAETQYF.

The CDR3 protein is CASSLTPAGETQYF. Written as DNA, the CDR3 is TGCGCCAGCAGCTTGACTCCCGCGGGGGAGACCCAGTACTTC. This chain uses TRBV5-1 with TRBJ2-5, with D perhaps TRBD2 (6 bases). CDR1 and CDR2 from the germline V gene are SGHRS and YFSETQ. This CDR3 contains 14 residues. The germline V and J ends were trimmed by 1 base and 5 bases, with 12 bases remaining between them.

The chain recombines TRBV6-5 with TRBJ1-1, with TRBD1 matching over 7 bases. CDR1 and CDR2 (germline): MNHEY, SVGAGI. The CDR3 runs 15 residues. V was pared by 6 bases and J by 10 bases, with 17 bases of the junction left unmatched. Written as DNA, the CDR3 is TGTGCCAGCAGCGAGACAGGGTCAAAACTTAACGGAGCTTTCTTT. Encoded protein: CASSETGSKLNGAFF.

The chain recombines TRBV10-3 with TRBJ1-2; 9 positions match TRBD1. The CDR3 consists of 14 residues. Germline V gene data show CDR1 as ENHRY and CDR2 as SYGVKD. After removal of 5 bases from V and 7 bases from J, the junction contained 8 bases not matched to a gene. DNA for the CDR3: TGTGCCATCAGTTCGGACAGGGGTCAGGGTGGCTACACCTTC. Protein sequence: CAISSDRGQGGYTF.

The V and J genes are TRBV6-6 and TRBJ2-5; 9 nucleotides line up with TRBD1. The length of the CDR3 is 15 residues. Germline V lookup: CDR1 MNHNY, CDR2 SVGAGI (reference sequence). After removal of 4 bases from V and 2 bases from J, the junction contained 5 bases not matched to a gene. For the CDR3, the DNA is TGTGCCAGCAGTTCGCCGGACAGGGGACAAGAGACCCAGTACTTC. It translates to CASSSPDRGQETQYF.

V is TRBV7-9 and J is TRBJ1-1; possible D gene TRBD1, 6 bases. CDR1 SEHNR and CDR2 FQNEAQ come from the germline V gene (reference sequence). The CDR3 runs 16 residues. The V and J ends lost 6 bases and 4 bases respectively, with 21 bases between them. The CDR3: CASRGGGGGASTEAFF. DNA for the CDR3: TGTGCCAGCAGGGGGGGCGGGGGGGGCGCTAGCACTGAAGCTTTCTTT. Together with reference TRBV7-9 and TRBJ1-1, the CDR3 gives the full variable domain: DTGVSQNPRHKITKRGQNVTFRCDPISEHNRLYWYRQTLGQGPEFLTYFQNEAQLEKSRLLSDRFSAERPKGSFSTLEIQRTEQGDSAMYLCASRGGGGGASTEAFFGQGTRLTVV.

The chain combines TRBV5-1 with TRBJ2-7; 9 nucleotides line up with TRBD1. Germline loops: CDR1 SGHRS, CDR2 YFSETQ. This CDR3 has 14 residues. The V segment lost 1 base and the J segment 6 bases; nucleotides outside the gene matches: 5. This chain's CDR3 is CASSLRDRGSEQYF. CDR3 DNA: TGCGCCAGCAGCTTGAGAGACAGGGGGAGCGAGCAGTACTTC.

This sequence joins TRBV6-6 and TRBJ1-3; tentatively, D is TRBD1 (5 bases). The germline V gene encodes CDR1 MNHNY and CDR2 SVGAGI (reference sequence). V lost 6 bases to trimming and J lost 4 bases, with 13 bases between them. The CDR3 consists of 14 residues. Here the CDR3 DNA reads TGTGCCAGCAGGGGCGGGACCGCAGGAAACACCATATATTTT. As protein: CASRGGTAGNTIYF.

This chain connects TRBV7-3 to TRBJ2-3; D is possibly TRBD2 (5 bases). Trimming took 5 bases from V and 1 from J, leaving 10 bases between them. CDR1 and CDR2 (germline): SGHTA, FQGTGA. The CDR3 runs 14 residues. The DNA for the CDR3 is TGTGCCAGCAGCCCCGCCGGGGGCACAGATACGCAGTATTTT. Amino acid sequence: CASSPAGGTDTQYF.

The chain couples TRBV10-3 to TRBJ2-7, with D possibly TRBD1 on 5 matching bases. Looked up from germline, CDR1 is ENHRY and CDR2 is SYGVKD. This CDR3 contains 15 residues. V was cut by 5 bases and J by 7 bases, with 21 bases left in between. CDR3 loop: CAISLGPGQSKEQYV. The CDR3 bases are TGTGCCATCAGTTTAGGCCCAGGGCAATCGAAAGAGCAGTACGTC.

The V gene is TRBV7-9, the J gene TRBJ1-2; D gene uncertain. CDR3 size: 14 residues. The germline V and J ends were trimmed by 1 base and 7 bases, with 13 bases remaining between them. Germline V lookup: CDR1 SEHNR, CDR2 FQNEAQ (reference sequence). The CDR3 nucleotides are TGTGCCAGCAGCTTAGGAGAGGGATCAGGTGGCTACACCTTC. The encoded protein is CASSLGEGSGGYTF. Filled out from reference TRBV7-9 and TRBJ1-2, the complete variable domain reads DTGVSQNPRHKITKRGQNVTFRCDPISEHNRLYWYRQTLGQGPEFLTYFQNEAQLEKSRLLSDRFSAERPKGSFSTLEIQRTEQGDSAMYLCASSLGEGSGGYTFGSGTRLTVV.

The chain links TRBV10-2 to TRBJ1-6; possibly TRBD1 for D (6 bases). The CDR3 is 17 amino acids. V lost 1 base, J lost 0 bases, and 10 bases lay in between. Germline lookup yields CDR1 WSHSY and CDR2 SAAADI. This CDR3 is CASSEYTGSSYNSPLHF. CDR3 nucleotide sequence: TGCGCCAGCAGTGAGTACACAGGGAGCTCCTATAATTCACCCCTCCACTTT.

The chain recombines TRBV12-3 or TRBV12-4 with TRBJ1-1; D unresolved. The length of the CDR3 is 13 residues. Deletions cut 2 bases from V and 5 bases from J, with 9 bases between. CDR3 DNA: TGTGCCAGCAGTTTATATCGGCAGACTGAAGCTTTCTTT. Protein sequence: CASSLYRQTEAFF.

The gene calls are TRBV14 and TRBJ1-2; D gene unclear. From germline, CDR1 is SGHDN and CDR2 FVKESK. The V and J ends lost 4 bases and 0 bases respectively, with 12 bases between them. The length of the CDR3 is 15 residues. The CDR3 reads CASSPTGKANYGYTF. The CDR3 DNA follows: TGTGCCAGCAGCCCCACTGGTAAAGCTAACTATGGCTACACCTTC.

The gene calls are TRBV27 and TRBJ1-3; 7 bases map to TRBD1. After removal of 5 bases from V and 3 bases from J, the junction contained 7 bases not matched to a gene. The germline CDR1 and CDR2 sequences are MNHEY and SMNVEV (reference sequence). This CDR3 contains 15 residues. The CDR3 nucleotides are TGTGCCAGCAGTAAACAGGGGCCGGGTGGAAACACCATATATTTT. It is translated as CASSKQGPGGNTIYF.

The chain joins TRBV9 to TRBJ2-2; D possibly matches TRBD1 or TRBD2 (6 bases each). The germline V and J ends were trimmed by 6 bases and 0 bases, with 12 bases remaining between them. Per germline, CDR1 SGDLS and CDR2 YYNGEE. The CDR3 extends over 15 amino acids. CDR3 protein: CASTRGPSNTGELFF. The CDR3 bases are TGTGCCAGCACCCGGGGGCCCTCGAACACCGGGGAGCTGTTTTTT.

V is TRBV5-4 and J is TRBJ2-2; D is unresolved. CDR1 and CDR2 from the germline V gene are SGHNT and YYREEE (reference sequence). CDR3 length: 16 amino acids. V lost 1 base to trimming and J lost 6 bases, with 16 bases between them. This CDR3 is CASSLFLTYGPGELFF. In DNA, the CDR3 is TGTGCCAGCAGCTTGTTCCTTACCTACGGGCCCGGGGAGCTGTTTTTT. Filled out from reference TRBV5-4 and TRBJ2-2, the complete variable domain reads ETGVTQSPTHLIKTRGQQVTLRCSSQSGHNTVSWYQQALGQGPQFIFQYYREEENGRGNFPPRFSGLQFPNYSSELNVNALELDDSALYLCASSLFLTYGPGELFFGEGSRLTVL.

The chain recombines TRBV2 with TRBJ1-6, with 9 bases fitting TRBD1. Germline values: CDR1 SNHLY, CDR2 FYNNEI. V dropped 6 bases and J dropped 7; count of bases not matched to a gene: 10. The CDR3 is 16 residues long. The CDR3 region has the DNA TGTGCCAGCAGCGGGGATTCCGGGACAGGGAATTCACCCCTCCACTTT. Translating it yields CASSGDSGTGNSPLHF.

The gene calls are TRBV27 and TRBJ2-1; D might be TRBD1 (6 bases). V gave up 2 bases and J gave up 5 bases, with 13 bases separating them. Germline V lookup: CDR1 MNHEY, CDR2 SMNVEV (reference sequence). This CDR3 region has 15 residues. CDR3 residues: CASSLGQGRNNEQFF. Written as DNA, the CDR3 is TGTGCCAGCAGTTTAGGCCAGGGGCGAAACAATGAGCAGTTCTTC.

This clone was recorded a few times. The V gene is TRBV9, the J gene TRBJ1-6; D gene ambiguous. Germline assignment: CDR1 SGDLS and CDR2 YYNGEE. V gave up 0 bases and J gave up 9 bases, with 13 bases separating them. The CDR3 covers 15 residues. The CDR3 spells CASSVGQVGSSPLHF. In DNA form, the CDR3 reads TGTGCCAGCAGCGTAGGCCAAGTGGGTAGTTCACCCCTCCACTTT.